These 21 T cell receptor beta chains were sequenced from one sample in a study of tumor-infiltrating lymphocytes in oesophageal squamous cell carcinoma. TCRdb reanalysed the PCR reads using MiXCR and keeps one entry per CDR3 protein. The table has around 6,200 distinct CDR3 sequences, approximately 14% seen once. Sequenced material: esophageal tumor tissue. The receptor set was obtained from a male donor with esophageal squamous cell carcinoma.

This clonotype was counted ten times or more. This sequence joins TRBV6-1 and TRBJ1-3; D not resolved. The CDR3 covers 16 residues. Trimming removed 5 bases from V and 0 bases from J, with 14 bases in between. Per the germline V gene, CDR1 is MNHNS and CDR2 is SASEGT. The CDR3 sequence is CASSFTRMSSGNTIYF. The CDR3 bases are TGTGCCAGCAGTTTCACCAGGATGAGCTCTGGAAACACCATATATTTT.

This clonotype is medium-sized by share. CDR3 amino acids: CASSLWDQETQYF. Written as DNA, the CDR3 is TGTGCCAGCAGTTTGTGGGATCAAGAGACCCAGTACTTC. The chain couples TRBV12-3 or TRBV12-4 to TRBJ2-5, with D uncertain. This CDR3 is built from 13 residues. Trimming cost V 3 bases and J 2 bases, with 7 bases left between them.

The table lists this clonotype with many counts. A much larger clone differs by one base, so this may be a read error. The chain carries TRBV7-2 and TRBJ2-5; D might be TRBD1 or TRBD2, each matching 7 bases. The CDR3 sequence is 14 residues long. Trimming left V 7 bases short and J 11 bases short, with 23 bases between. The germline V gene encodes CDR1 SGHTA and CDR2 FQGNSA. CDR3 sequence reads: CASKARGGRNEQYF. The CDR3 nucleotides are TGTGCCAGCAAGGCCAGGGGGGGGCGAAATGAGCAGTACTTC. The whole variable domain, remainder taken from reference TRBV7-2 and TRBJ2-5, is GAGVSQSPSNKVTEKGKDVELRCDPISGHTALYWYRQSLGQGLEFLIYFQGNSAPDKSGLPSDRFSAERTGGSVSTLTIQRTQQEDSAVYLCASKARGGRNEQYFGPGTRLLVL.

This clonotype came up once. One end of the junction varies from germline; a read error may be responsible. This chain uses TRBV7-6 with TRBJ2-3; D not certain. The germline V gene has CDR1 SGHVS and CDR2 FNYEAQ. The CDR3 has 13 residues. In DNA, the CDR3 is TGTACCAGCAGCTTAGATGAGGCGAGTGAGCAGTATTTT. Translated, it gives CTSSLDEASEQYF.

In the case of this clonotype: The junction departs from germline at one end; a sequencing error may be responsible. The chain recombines TRBV2 with TRBJ2-1; D might be TRBD1 or TRBD2, each matching 5 bases. CDR1 and CDR2 from the germline V gene are SNHLY and FYNNEI. The CDR3 covers 13 residues. CDR3 residues: CASSDREYSPLHF. CDR3 nucleotide sequence: TGTGCCAGCAGTGACAGGGAGTACTCACCCCTCCACTTC.

The V call is TRBV7-8, the J call TRBJ2-3; no firm D call. The germline gives CDR1 SGHVS, CDR2 FQNEAQ. V was pared by 5 bases and J by 12 bases, with 3 bases between. The CDR3 is made up of 8 amino acids. CDR3 DNA sequence: TGTGCCAGCAGCCCACAGTATTTT. Translated: CASSPQYF.

By sample share, this clonotype is medium-sized (0.01 to 0.1%). This chain links TRBV7-3 with TRBJ2-3; 10 bases align to TRBD1. CDR1 and CDR2 (germline): SGHTA, FQGTGA. V dropped 6 bases and J dropped 3; count of bases not matched to a gene: 12. The CDR3 has 17 residues. In nucleotides, the CDR3 is TGTGCCAGCAGGCTAAAGCGCCAGGGACAGGGGACAGATACGCAGTATTTT. Translation gives CASRLKRQGQGTDTQYF.

The sample holds many counts of this clonotype. The V gene is TRBV11-1, the J gene TRBJ1-3; D unresolved. V shed 3 bases and J shed 1 base, with 4 bases lying between them. Per germline, CDR1 SGHAT and CDR2 FQDESV (reference sequence). This CDR3 spans 13 amino acids. This chain's CDR3 is CASSFTSGNTIYF. In nucleotides, the CDR3 is TGTGCCAGCAGCTTTACATCTGGAAACACCATATATTTT. Drawing the rest from reference TRBV11-1 and TRBJ1-3, the complete variable domain is EAEVAQSPRYKITEKSQAVAFWCDPISGHATLYWYRQILGQGPELLVQFQDESVVDDSQLPKDRFSAERLKGVDSTLKIQPAELGDSAMYLCASSFTSGNTIYFGEGSWLTVV.

This clonotype ranks as medium-sized. V and J are TRBV7-3 and TRBJ2-5, with 7 bases fitting TRBD2. The CDR3 spans 14 residues. The V gene end was trimmed by 5 bases and the J gene end by 4 bases; junction bases not matched to a gene: 7. The germline CDR1 and CDR2 sequences are SGHTA and FQGTGA. CDR3 sequence: CASSKAGPGETQYF. CDR3 bases: TGTGCCAGCAGCAAAGCGGGGCCAGGAGAGACCCAGTACTTC.

A few counts support this clonotype. The conserved phenylalanine or tryptophan is not found at the CDR3 terminus, so this likely reflects a read error. No DNA is shown, since the ends of the CDR3 on it are uncertain; the CDR3 is the one TCRdb lists. The chain has TRBV12-3 or TRBV12-4 and TRBJ2-1; the D segment call TRBD2 is taken from the table without a DNA check. The CDR3 contains 15 residues when both ends are counted. The CDR3 loop is CASSLLRDYGYTFGS.

Of note for this clonotype: A read error may be the cause here, since a much bigger clone is one base away. The V gene is TRBV19, the J gene TRBJ2-5; 14 nucleotides match TRBD2. Germline-derived CDR1 and CDR2 are LNHDA and SQIVND (reference sequence). The CDR3 sequence is 16 residues long. V lost 4 bases and J lost 11; bases outside the gene matches: 12. CDR3 loop: CASSRLAGGPYNEQYF. CDR3 nucleotides: TGTGCCAGTAGTAGACTAGCGGGGGGGCCTTACAATGAGCAGTACTTC.

This clonotype was counted at least ten times. The V call is TRBV11-2, the J call TRBJ2-1; a possible D gene is TRBD1 (6 bases). Trimming took off 5 bases at V and 3 bases at J, with 14 bases between the two ends. Per the germline V gene, CDR1 is SGHAT and CDR2 is FQNNGV. This CDR3 region has 15 residues. The CDR3 spells CASSPQWTDYNEQFF. The CDR3 DNA follows: TGTGCCAGCAGCCCGCAGTGGACAGACTACAATGAGCAGTTCTTC. The full variable domain, with the rest looked up from reference TRBV11-2 and TRBJ2-1, is EAGVAQSPRYKIIEKRQSVAFWCNPISGHATLYWYQQILGQGPKLLIQFQNNGVVDDSQLPKDRFSAERLKGVDSTLKIQPAKLEDSAVYLCASSPQWTDYNEQFFGPGTRLTVL.

This clonotype was recorded once. The chain couples TRBV18 to TRBJ2-2; D gene uncertain. V was pared by 4 bases and J by 1 base, with 10 bases between. The length of the CDR3 is 15 residues. Germline assignment: CDR1 KGHSH and CDR2 LQKENI. CDR3 in DNA: TGTGCCAGCTCACAACGACCCAGGAACACCGGGGAGCTGTTTTTT. Translation: CASSQRPRNTGELFF.

This clonotype was seen repeatedly, ten times or more. A read error may explain this, as a much larger clone is one base away. The chain couples TRBV6-6 to TRBJ2-3; the match to TRBD1 covers 10 bases. The CDR3 runs to 17 residues. Germline V gene sequence: CDR1 MNHNY, CDR2 SVGAGI (reference sequence). The junction had 18 bases not matched to a gene; V was cut back by 1 base and J by 14 bases. CDR3 residues: CASSYLWGTGETGELYF. CDR3 DNA: TGTGCCAGCAGTTACTTATGGGGGACAGGGGAAACCGGGGAGCTGTATTTT.

As for this clonotype: Germline and junction disagree at one end, which may indicate a read error. The chain carries TRBV12-3 or TRBV12-4 and TRBJ2-6; D is uncertain. The CDR3 loop spans 12 amino acids. CDR3 protein: CASSLGVSQVYF. CDR3 sequence (DNA): TGTGCCAGCAGTTTAGGGGTCTCTCAAGTGTACTTC.

On this clonotype itself: In this CDR3 the conserved last residue, phenylalanine or tryptophan, is missing, so a read error is likely. The limits of the CDR3 on the DNA are not certain, so only TCRdb's listed CDR3 is given. The chain combines TRBV7-9 with TRBJ2-5. The CDR3 is 16 amino acids long, termini counted. Germline CDR1 is SEHNR and CDR2 is FQNEAQ (reference sequence). CDR3 amino acids: CASSPTGSNYGYTFGS.

The chain has TRBV29-1 and TRBJ1-1, with 7 bases aligning to TRBD1. V lost 4 bases to trimming and J lost 2 bases; unmatched junction nucleotides: 4. CDR1 and CDR2 (germline): SQVTM, ANQGSEA. The CDR3 totals 13 residues. This CDR3 reads CSVAHRGNTEAFF. The CDR3 bases are TGCAGCGTTGCTCACAGGGGAAACACTGAAGCTTTCTTT.

The V and J genes are TRBV19 and TRBJ2-3; D uncertain. This CDR3 comprises 14 residues. V gave up 5 bases and J gave up 3 bases, with 12 bases separating them. The V gene's germline CDR1 is LNHDA and CDR2 SQIVND (reference sequence). CDR3 nucleotide sequence: TGTGCCAGTAGTCTAGGGATAGGAACAGATACGCAGTATTTT. This encodes CASSLGIGTDTQYF.

By sample fraction, this clonotype is medium-sized. This rearrangement joins TRBV24-1 to TRBJ2-1; 9 nucleotides match TRBD1. There are 11 residues in the CDR3. Looked up from germline, CDR1 is KGHDR and CDR2 is SFDVKD. The ends lost 10 bases at V and 8 bases at J; junction bases unmatched: 2. DNA for the CDR3: TGTGCCACAACAGGGGGCGATGAGCAGTTCTTC. Protein: CATTGGDEQFF.

The gene calls are TRBV4-1 and TRBJ1-1; TRBD1 is a possible D gene (6 bases). V shed 1 base and J shed 6 bases, with 12 bases lying between them. There are 14 residues in the CDR3. Germline V lookup: CDR1 MGHRA, CDR2 YSYEKL. This CDR3 reads CASSQARGAAEAFF. The CDR3 coding sequence is TGCGCCAGCAGCCAAGCTAGGGGGGCGGCTGAAGCTTTCTTT.

This clonotype showed up many times. The chain couples TRBV6-1 to TRBJ1-2, with a weak D call TRBD1 (5 bases). Trimming stripped 6 bases from V and 8 bases from J, with 16 bases between. Germline V CDR1 and CDR2: MNHNS, SASEGT. The CDR3 is made up of 13 amino acids. CDR3 residues: CASSPRGGLGYTF. The DNA of the CDR3 is TGTGCCAGCAGCCCCCGGGGCGGGCTCGGCTACACCTTC.